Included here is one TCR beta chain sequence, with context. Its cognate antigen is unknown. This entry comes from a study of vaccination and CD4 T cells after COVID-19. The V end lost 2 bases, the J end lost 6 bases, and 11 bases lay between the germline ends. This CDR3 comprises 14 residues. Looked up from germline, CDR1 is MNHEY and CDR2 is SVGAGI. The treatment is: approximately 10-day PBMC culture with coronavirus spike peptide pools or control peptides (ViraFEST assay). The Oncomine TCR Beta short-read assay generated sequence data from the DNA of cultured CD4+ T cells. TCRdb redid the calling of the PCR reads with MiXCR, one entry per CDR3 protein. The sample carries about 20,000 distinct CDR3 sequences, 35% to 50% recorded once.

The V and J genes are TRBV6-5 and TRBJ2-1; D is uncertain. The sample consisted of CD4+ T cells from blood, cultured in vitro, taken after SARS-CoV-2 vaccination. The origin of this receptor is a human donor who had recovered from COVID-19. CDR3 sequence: CASSYLPDLNEQFF. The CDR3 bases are TGTGCCAGCAGTTACCTGCCCGACCTCAATGAGCAGTTCTTC.